This T cell receptor (beta chain) emerged from a study of CD8+CD57+ T cells in acquired aplastic anemia (dated by TCRdb to the late 2010s). About the study as a whole: Extracted DNA from sorted CD4+ and CD8+ cells averaged about 3.4 ug, ranging from about 0.18 to 27.4 ug. A CD8+CD57+ expansion meant a frequency higher than the mean frequency seen in healthy subjects. What the authors observed across the whole study: Roughly 30 CD8+ CDR3 sequences were found to be shared between patients and controls, but these sequences appeared to be highly expressed in patients and within the immunodominant clones of the patients. CD8+ Simpson's diversity did not differ significantly between patients and healthy controls (P=0.060).

V and J are truncated by 6 bases and 13 bases respectively, leaving an intervening sequence of 16 bases. For CDR1 and CDR2, the germline V gene (reference sequence) lists SEHNR and FQNEAQ. There are 12 amino acids in the CDR3, from cysteine to phenylalanine inclusive. Only CDR3 DNA remains: 36 bases, in frame from the first base. Flow cytometry had shown CD8+CD57+ cell expansion in the patients selected for sequencing. Severe acquired aplastic anemia was diagnosed in all patients according to International Study of Aplastic Anemia and Agranulocytosis and Camitta criteria. No patient had received any therapy when blood was sampled. The study deep-sequenced TCR repertoires of sorted CD4+ and CD8+ blood T cells from severe aplastic anemia patients and healthy subjects. Patients were enrolled in the USA under clinicaltrials.gov protocols 00001620, 01623167, 00001397, 00071045, 00081523 and 00961064. Ficoll-Paque density gradient centrifugation was used to isolate peripheral blood mononuclear cells. Before DNA extraction, CD4+ and CD8+ T cells were sorted by FACS or by magnetic beads.

Regarding this clonotype: What antigen it recognizes has not been identified. There are no base qualities to consult, and no much larger clone falls within one base.

TCR beta VDJ combination and CDR3 sequence profiling used genomic DNA as the template. TCR repertoire sequencing was run on an Illumina HiSeq 2000. On the authors' methods: TRBV/TRBJ rearrangement plots, CDR3 size and DJ length profiles, and Simpson's diversity index were used to assess repertoires. The most abundant DNA sequence in the deep sequencing data was taken as the immunodominant clone. CDR3 amino acid sequences were screened for sharing across subjects and compared with published repertoires and the VDJdb database. TCRdb reprocessing: public reads trimmed at Q25 with fastp, clones called with MiXCR, in-frame beta chains kept. A single entry per CDR3 protein holds the most common genes and DNA from its merged rows. The V and J calls reflect TCRdb's pipeline rather than the authors' work. This sample lists around 150,000 distinct CDR3 sequences; around 52% were detected once. Of the sample, about 30% falls within the top ten clones.

The sequenced material came from sorted CD4+, CD8+, or CD8+CD57+ T cells (not recorded which) from PBMCs. The TCR sequence derives from a human donor with aplastic anemia. Rearrangement joined TRBV7-9 to TRBJ2-1, with no confident D gene call. The DNA reads as follows: TGTGCCAGCAGTATCAACGGTCGATCCCAGTTCTTC. The translation is CASSINGRSQFF. The reference TRBV7-9 and TRBJ2-1 proteins fill in what lies around the CDR3, so the full variable domain reads DTGVSQNPRHKITKRGQNVTFRCDPISEHNRLYWYRQTLGQGPEFLTYFQNEAQLEKSRLLSDRFSAERPKGSFSTLEIQRTEQGDSAMYLCASSINGRSQFFGPGTRLTVL.